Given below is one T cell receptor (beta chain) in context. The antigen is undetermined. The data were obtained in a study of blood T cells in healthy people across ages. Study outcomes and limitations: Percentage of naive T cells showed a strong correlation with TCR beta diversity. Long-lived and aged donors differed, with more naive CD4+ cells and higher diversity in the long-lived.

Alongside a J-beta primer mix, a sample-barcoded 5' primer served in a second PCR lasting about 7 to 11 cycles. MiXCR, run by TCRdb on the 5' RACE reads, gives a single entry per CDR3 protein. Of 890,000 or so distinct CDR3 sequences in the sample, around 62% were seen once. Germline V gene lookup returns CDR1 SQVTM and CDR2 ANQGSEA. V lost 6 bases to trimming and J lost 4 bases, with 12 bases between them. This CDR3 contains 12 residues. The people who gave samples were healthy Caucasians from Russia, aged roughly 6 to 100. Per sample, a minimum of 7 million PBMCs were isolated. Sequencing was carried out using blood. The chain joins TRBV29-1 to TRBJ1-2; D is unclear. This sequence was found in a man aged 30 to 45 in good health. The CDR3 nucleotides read TGCAGCGTAGGGCCTGCAATCTATGGCTACACCTTC. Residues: CSVGPAIYGYTF.